This T cell receptor (beta chain) appears in the sequencing data of a study of blood T cell repertoires in COVID-19. This CDR3 has 17 amino acids. V lost 5 bases, J lost 8 bases, and 13 bases stayed unmatched. Germline V gene lookup returns CDR1 KGHDR and CDR2 SFDVKD. Repertoires were generated with immunoSEQ multiplex PCR, while TCRdb's copy carries only in-frame clones and drops some. The profile shows 200,000 to 250,000 clones, less than 90% of them singletons. This sequence originates from a woman under 40 who had been exposed to COVID-19. The sequenced material came from PBMCs or T cells enriched from blood (not recorded which). The chain has TRBV24-1 and TRBJ1-4; 10 positions agree with TRBD1. The CDR3 here is CATSGSGTGDGREKLFF. For the CDR3, the DNA is TGTGCCACCAGTGGCTCCGGGACAGGGGACGGGCGCGAAAAACTGTTTTTT.